The entry that follows covers one T cell receptor beta chain sequence. The data are from a study of blood T cell repertoires in COVID-19. Study-level information: The United States, Italy and Spain were the sources of the acute and convalescent COVID-19 samples. Sources were T cells, B-cell-depleted T cells, or PBMCs; the material itself was cDNA or gDNA.

Original handling: Nucleated cell counts were estimated from reference gene primer amplification. Assay: immunoSEQ multiplex PCR; the TCRdb copy retains only in-frame clones and omits some. The V and J calls and the clone size are those of that table, but D and trimming were determined from the DNA. The repertoire consists of about 260,000 clones, with roughly 90% occurring once and the leading ten covering roughly 4%. CDR3 length equals 16 residues. Germline V gene data show CDR1 as MNHEY and CDR2 as SMNVEV (reference sequence). With 3 bases clipped from V and 2 bases from J, the junction kept 5 bases outside the gene matches.

Specimen: peripheral blood. The TCR comes from a man aged 60-69 years who had recovered from COVID-19. This sequence joins TRBV27 and TRBJ1-4; TRBD1 matches at 8 bases. CDR3 sequence: CASSFYRGVTNEKLFF. CDR3 nucleotide sequence: TGTGCCAGCAGTTTCTACAGGGGGGTGACTAATGAAAAACTGTTTTTT.